Below are 20 T cell receptor beta chains sequenced from a single sample in a study of human T cells and chemical hapten exposure. In TCRdb, the RACE reads were re-called with MiXCR into one record per CDR3 protein. The sample carries hundreds of thousands of distinct CDR3 sequences, roughly 6.3% recorded once. Time point given: patch test 2, 6 weeks after DPC sensitization. Treatment: therapeutic diphenylcyclopropenone sensitization with weekly scalp DPC. Specimen: whole blood, collected in connection with sensitization to the hapten diphenylcyclopropenone (DPC). All receptors come from a woman younger than 35 with alopecia areata. Some clones in this sample may be carry-over from other donors' samples.

This clonotype was counted between two and nine times. The V and J genes are TRBV24-1 and TRBJ2-2, with D possibly being TRBD2 (5 bases). Germline assignment: CDR1 KGHDR and CDR2 SFDVKD. V gave up 5 bases and J gave up 2 bases, with 8 bases separating them. The CDR3 sequence is 14 residues long. CDR3 sequence: CATSGDYNTGELFF. CDR3 in DNA: TGTGCCACCAGTGGAGACTACAACACCGGGGAGCTGTTTTTT.

There are many counts of this clonotype. The chain combines TRBV12-3 or TRBV12-4 with TRBJ1-4; possible D gene TRBD1, 6 bases. This CDR3 is built from 14 residues. The ends were cut back, 6 bases at V and 7 bases at J, with 15 bases in the middle. The CDR3 protein is CASSRDTRGEKLFF. The CDR3 region has the DNA TGTGCCAGCAGCCGGGACACCCGGGGTGAAAAACTGTTTTTT.

The V gene is TRBV28, the J gene TRBJ2-5; 7 bases align to TRBD1. After removal of 6 bases from V and 3 bases from J, the junction contained 13 bases not matched to a gene. The CDR3 is made up of 16 amino acids. Germline V gives CDR1 MDHEN, CDR2 SYDVKM. The DNA for the CDR3 is TGTGCCAGCAGCCCTACCAGGGGGTCCGGGGAAGAGACCCAGTACTTC. Translating gives CASSPTRGSGEETQYF.

Ten or more counts support this clonotype. J is TRBJ1-1 and V is TRBV6-5; D possibly corresponds to TRBD1 (5 bases). V was trimmed by 5 bases and J by 1 base, leaving 11 bases between them. This CDR3 contains 14 residues. Germline V CDR1 and CDR2: MNHEY, SVGAGI. This CDR3 reads CASSLGPRNTEAFF. The CDR3 region has the DNA TGTGCCAGCAGTCTGGGACCGAGGAACACTGAAGCTTTCTTT.

V and J are TRBV4-3 and TRBJ1-6; D is uncertain. The V gene lost 3 bases and the J gene lost 10 bases, with 10 bases spanning the gap. CDR1 is LGHNA, CDR2 YSLEER, per germline. The CDR3 runs to 13 residues. CDR3 sequence (DNA): TGCGCCAGCAGCCAGCTGGGTGGGTCACCCCTCCACTTT. Translated: CASSQLGGSPLHF.

This clonotype was counted a few times. In nucleotides, the CDR3 is TGTGCCAGCAGCGTAAGAGGGTACCAAGAGACCCAGTACTTC. Translated: CASSVRGYQETQYF. The rearrangement joins TRBV9 to TRBJ2-5; perhaps TRBD2 as D (5 bases). V was cut by 1 base and J by 0 bases, with 7 bases left in between. The CDR3 extends over 14 amino acids. CDR1 and CDR2 (germline): SGDLS, YYNGEE.

This clonotype was recorded many times. This chain connects TRBV20-1 to TRBJ2-3; 9 bases are a match to TRBD2. The length of the CDR3 is 14 residues. CDR1 DFQATT and CDR2 SNEGSKA come from the germline V gene (reference sequence). V lost 0 bases, J lost 7 bases, and 5 bases stayed unmatched. The CDR3 loop is CSARDPSGANTQYF. The CDR3 DNA follows: TGCAGTGCTAGAGATCCTAGCGGGGCAAATACGCAGTATTTT.

At least ten counts were recorded for this clonotype. This chain links TRBV6-6 with TRBJ1-6, with D unclear. Trimming removed 4 bases at V and 0 bases at J, with 13 bases between. The CDR3 length is 17 residues. The germline CDR1 and CDR2 sequences are MNHNY and SVGAGI (reference sequence). CDR3 region: CASSSYMSLSYNSPLHF. CDR3 coding DNA: TGTGCCAGCAGTTCCTATATGTCGCTCTCCTATAATTCACCCCTCCACTTT.

This clonotype was recorded at least ten times. The genes are TRBV12-5 and TRBJ1-5; tentative D call: TRBD1 (5 bases). The germline gives CDR1 LGHNT, CDR2 FRNRAP. The CDR3 is 14 residues long. Trimming took 4 bases from V and 5 from J, leaving 12 bases between them. CDR3 nucleotides: TGTGCTAGTGGTTACCAGGGTGTACATCAGCCCCAGCATTTT. Translation: CASGYQGVHQPQHF.

At least ten counts were recorded for this clonotype. This CDR3 is CASRTDDPFKTVLDGYTF. The CDR3 DNA reads TGTGCCAGCAGAACTGACGACCCCTTCAAGACGGTCTTAGATGGCTACACCTTC. The chain couples TRBV28 to TRBJ1-2; D remains unclear. CDR3 length: 18 amino acids. Germline V gives CDR1 MDHEN, CDR2 SYDVKM. V lost 6 bases, J lost 6 bases, and 29 bases lay in between.

This chain connects TRBV20-1 to TRBJ1-4, with D possibly TRBD1 on 5 matching bases. Germline loops: CDR1 DFQATT, CDR2 SNEGSKA (reference sequence). Trimming removed 6 bases at V and 0 bases at J, with 8 bases between. The length of the CDR3 is 13 residues. The CDR3, as DNA: TGCAGTGCCGAGGGGACAACTAATGAAAAACTGTTTTTT. It encodes CSAEGTTNEKLFF.

The J gene is TRBJ1-6, the V gene TRBV29-1; D remains ambiguous. Germline values: CDR1 SQVTM, CDR2 ANQGSEA. V lost 7 bases to trimming and J lost 7 bases, with 14 bases between them. This CDR3 is built from 13 residues. The CDR3 reads CSARRTENSPLHF. DNA of the CDR3: TGCAGCGCTAGACGGACCGAGAATTCACCCCTCCACTTT. The whole variable domain, remainder taken from reference TRBV29-1 and TRBJ1-6, is SAVISQKPSRDICQRGTSLTIQCQVDSQVTMMFWYRQQPGQSLTLIATANQGSEATYESGFVIDKFPISRPNLTFSTLTVSNMSPEDSSIYLCSARRTENSPLHFGNGTRLTVT.

In this sample, this clonotype turned up many times. The chain employs TRBV7-8 and TRBJ1-6, with D perhaps matching TRBD1 (6 bases). The V end was cut by 5 bases, the J end by 7 bases, with 18 bases between. Germline V gene lookup returns CDR1 SGHVS and CDR2 FQNEAQ. This CDR3 is 16 amino acids long. This CDR3 reads CASSPRGGAQNSPLHF. CDR3 DNA sequence: TGTGCCAGCAGCCCGAGGGGGGGGGCACAGAATTCACCCCTCCACTTT.

Many counts were recorded for this clonotype. This chain uses TRBV3-1 with TRBJ1-5, with D possibly matching TRBD1 (5 bases). Germline V gene data show CDR1 as LGHDT and CDR2 as YNNKEL (reference sequence). V dropped 0 bases and J dropped 1 base, with 13 bases sitting between them. The CDR3 loop spans 17 amino acids. The CDR3 spells CASSQDLPRESNQPQHF. CDR3 in DNA: TGTGCCAGCAGCCAAGATCTCCCCAGGGAGAGCAATCAGCCCCAGCATTTT.

The rearrangement joins TRBV20-1 to TRBJ1-2; D call uncertain. The CDR3 runs to 14 residues. V was trimmed by 2 bases and J by 3 bases, leaving 13 bases between them. The germline V gene has CDR1 DFQATT and CDR2 SNEGSKA (reference sequence). DNA of the CDR3: TGCAGTGCTAGACCGGACGGAGAGTACTATGGCTACACCTTC. Translating gives CSARPDGEYYGYTF.

In this sample, this clonotype turned up a few times. J is TRBJ2-7 and V is TRBV7-3; 9 positions match TRBD2. V lost 2 bases, J lost 5 bases, and 4 bases stayed unmatched. Germline CDR1 and CDR2: SGHTA and FQGTGA. This CDR3 has 14 amino acids. CDR3 coding DNA: TGTGCCAGCAGCTTAGTCGCTAGCGGGGACGAGCAGTACTTC. It is translated as CASSLVASGDEQYF.

This clonotype has more than one count but fewer than ten. The genes are TRBV12-3 or TRBV12-4 and TRBJ2-7, with D perhaps TRBD1 (6 bases). The V end lost 5 bases, the J end lost 0 bases, and 20 bases lay between the germline ends. The CDR3 has 17 residues. The CDR3 DNA follows: TGTGCCAGCAGTGTTAGGGACACGGGATCTTACTCCTACGAGCAGTACTTC. Protein sequence: CASSVRDTGSYSYEQYF.

About this clonotype: Because the CDR3 is missing its conserved closing phenylalanine or tryptophan, this is likely a read error. V usage is TRBV18 and J usage is TRBJ2-5; D is possibly TRBD1 (6 bases). V lost 2 bases, J lost 0 bases, and 10 bases lay in between. Germline lookup yields CDR1 KGHSH and CDR2 LQKENI. The CDR3 runs 15 residues. The DNA of the CDR3 is TGTGCCAGCTCACCAGCGACAGGAAACCAAGAGACCCAGTACTAC. Amino acids: CASSPATGNQETQYY.

The chain couples TRBV5-1 to TRBJ1-1; D may be TRBD1 (6 bases). CDR3 length: 15 residues. Trimming cost V 1 base and J 0 bases, with 10 bases left between them. CDR1 and CDR2 from the germline V gene are SGHRS and YFSETQ. CDR3 in DNA: TGCGCCAGCAGCTTGCAGGGGCTCATGAACACTGAAGCTTTCTTT. This translates into CASSLQGLMNTEAFF.

J is TRBJ1-1 and V is TRBV6-6; D possibly corresponds to TRBD1 (6 bases). Trimming took 0 bases from V and 5 from J, leaving 10 bases between them. Germline CDR1 is MNHNY and CDR2 is SVGAGI (reference sequence). The CDR3 consists of 14 residues. CDR3 bases: TGTGCCAGCAGTTACTCCAACAGGGTAACTGAAGCTTTCTTT. Amino acid sequence: CASSYSNRVTEAFF.